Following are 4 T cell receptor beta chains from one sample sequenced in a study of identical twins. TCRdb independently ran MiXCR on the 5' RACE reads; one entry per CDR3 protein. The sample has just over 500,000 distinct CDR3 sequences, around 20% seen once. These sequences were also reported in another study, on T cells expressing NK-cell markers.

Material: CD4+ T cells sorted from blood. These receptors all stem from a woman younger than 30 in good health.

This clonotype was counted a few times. This chain's CDR3 is CSARRTGRTDTQYF. In nucleotides, the CDR3 is TGCAGTGCTAGAAGGACAGGGCGCACAGATACGCAGTATTTT. The J gene is TRBJ2-3, the V gene TRBV20-1, with 8 bases that match TRBD1. Trimming at V came to 2 bases and at J to 1 base, leaving 2 bases not matched to a gene. The CDR3 runs 14 residues. Germline values: CDR1 DFQATT, CDR2 SNEGSKA (reference sequence).

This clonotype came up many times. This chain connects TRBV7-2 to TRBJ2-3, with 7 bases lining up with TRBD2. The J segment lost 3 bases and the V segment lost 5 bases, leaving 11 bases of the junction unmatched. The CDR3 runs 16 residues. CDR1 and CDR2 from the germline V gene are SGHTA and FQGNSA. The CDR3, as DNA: TGTGCCAGCAGCCCCACGAGCCAGGGAGGGACAGATACGCAGTATTTT. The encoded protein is CASSPTSQGGTDTQYF.

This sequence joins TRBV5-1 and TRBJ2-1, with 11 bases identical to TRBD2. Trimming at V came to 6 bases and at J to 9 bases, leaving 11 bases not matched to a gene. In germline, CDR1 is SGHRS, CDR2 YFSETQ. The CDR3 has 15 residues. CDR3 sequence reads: CASTPGSGRVAEQFF. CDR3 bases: TGCGCCAGCACTCCGGGTAGCGGGAGGGTGGCTGAGCAGTTCTTC.

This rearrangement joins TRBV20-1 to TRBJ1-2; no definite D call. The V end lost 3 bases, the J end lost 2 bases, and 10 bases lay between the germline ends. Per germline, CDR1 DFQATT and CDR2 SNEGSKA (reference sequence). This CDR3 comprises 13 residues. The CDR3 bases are TGCAGTGCTAGTGCCGGGATAAACTATGGCTACACCTTC. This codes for CSASAGINYGYTF.